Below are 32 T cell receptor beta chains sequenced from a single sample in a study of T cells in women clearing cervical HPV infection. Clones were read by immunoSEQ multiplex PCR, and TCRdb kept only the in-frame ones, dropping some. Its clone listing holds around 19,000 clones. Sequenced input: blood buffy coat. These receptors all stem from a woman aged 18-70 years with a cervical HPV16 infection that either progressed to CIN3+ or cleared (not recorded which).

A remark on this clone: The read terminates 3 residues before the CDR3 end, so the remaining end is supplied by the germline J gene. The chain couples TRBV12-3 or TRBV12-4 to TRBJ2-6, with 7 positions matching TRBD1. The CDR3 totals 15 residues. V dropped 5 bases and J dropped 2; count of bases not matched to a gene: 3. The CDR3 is CASSTGVAGANVLTF. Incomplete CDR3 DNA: TGTGCCAGCAGTACAGGGGTCGCTGGGGCCAACGTC.

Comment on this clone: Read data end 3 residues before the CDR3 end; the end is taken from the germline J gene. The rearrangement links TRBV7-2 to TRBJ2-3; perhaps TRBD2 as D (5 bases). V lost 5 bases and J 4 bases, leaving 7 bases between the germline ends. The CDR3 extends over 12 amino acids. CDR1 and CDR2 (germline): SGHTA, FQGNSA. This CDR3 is CASSILADTQYF. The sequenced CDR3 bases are TGTGCCAGCAGCATACTAGCAGATACG.

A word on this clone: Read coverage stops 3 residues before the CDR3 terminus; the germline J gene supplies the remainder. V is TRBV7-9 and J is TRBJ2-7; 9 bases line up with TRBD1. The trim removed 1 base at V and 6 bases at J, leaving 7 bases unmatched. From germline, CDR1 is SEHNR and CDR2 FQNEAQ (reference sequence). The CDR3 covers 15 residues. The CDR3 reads CASSLEGQGSPEQYF. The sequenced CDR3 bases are TGTGCCAGCAGCTTAGAGGGACAGGGTTCCCCCGAG.

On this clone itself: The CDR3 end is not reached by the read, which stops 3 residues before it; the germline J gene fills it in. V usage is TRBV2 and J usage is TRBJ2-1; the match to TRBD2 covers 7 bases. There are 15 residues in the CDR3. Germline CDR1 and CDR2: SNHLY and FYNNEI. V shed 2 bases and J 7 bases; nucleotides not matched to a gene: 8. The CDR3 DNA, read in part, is TGTGCCAGCAGTGAAAGGAGCGGGGTTTTAAATGAG. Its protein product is CASSERSGVLNE. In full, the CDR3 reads CASSERSGVLNEQFF.

The covered CDR3 bases are TGCAGTGCTAGCCCCCCGAACGAGCCCGGAGATACG. Its translation: CSASPPNEPGDT. The entire CDR3 reads CSASPPNEPGDTQYF. The chain couples TRBV20-1 to TRBJ2-3, with no clear D. The read is 3 residues too short to cover the CDR3 end, so that end is filled in from the germline J gene. The CDR3 is 15 residues long. Trimming stripped 3 bases from V and 5 bases from J, with 18 bases between. The germline gives CDR1 DFQATT, CDR2 SNEGSKA (reference sequence).

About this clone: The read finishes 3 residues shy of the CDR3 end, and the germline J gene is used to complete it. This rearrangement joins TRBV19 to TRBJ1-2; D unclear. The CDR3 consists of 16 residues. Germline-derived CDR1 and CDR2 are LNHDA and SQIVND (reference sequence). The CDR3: CASSIVKRGKESDYTF. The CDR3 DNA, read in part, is TGTGCCAGTAGTATAGTTAAGCGCGGGAAGGAAAGTGAC. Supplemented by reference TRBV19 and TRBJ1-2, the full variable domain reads DGGITQSPKYLFRKEGQNVTLSCEQNLNHDAMYWYRQDPGQGLRLIYYSQIVNDFQKGDIAEGYSVSREKKESFPLTVTSAQKNPTAFYLCASSIVKRGKESDYTFGSGTRLTVV.

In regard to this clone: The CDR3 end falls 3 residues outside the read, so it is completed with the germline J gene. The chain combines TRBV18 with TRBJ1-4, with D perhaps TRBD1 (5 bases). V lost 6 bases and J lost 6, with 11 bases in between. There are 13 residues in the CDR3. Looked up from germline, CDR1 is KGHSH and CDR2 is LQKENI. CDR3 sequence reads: CASSGREDEKLFF. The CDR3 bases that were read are TGTGCCAGCTCCGGCAGGGAGGATGAAAAA.

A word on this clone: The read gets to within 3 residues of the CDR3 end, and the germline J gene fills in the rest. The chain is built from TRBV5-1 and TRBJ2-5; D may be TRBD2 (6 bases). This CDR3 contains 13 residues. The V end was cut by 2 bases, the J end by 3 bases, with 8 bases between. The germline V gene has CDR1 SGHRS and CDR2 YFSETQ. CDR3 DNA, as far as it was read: TGCGCCAGCAGCTTCGGCGGGGAAGAGACC. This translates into CASSFGGEET. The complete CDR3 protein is CASSFGGEETQYF.

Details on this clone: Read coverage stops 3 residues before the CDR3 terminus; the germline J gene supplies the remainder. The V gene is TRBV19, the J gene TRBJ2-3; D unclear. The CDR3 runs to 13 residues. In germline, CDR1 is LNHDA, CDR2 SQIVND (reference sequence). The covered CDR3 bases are TGTGCCAGTAGTATAGGGGCCAATCAGCCG. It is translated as CASSIGANQP. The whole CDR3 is CASSIGANQPQYF.

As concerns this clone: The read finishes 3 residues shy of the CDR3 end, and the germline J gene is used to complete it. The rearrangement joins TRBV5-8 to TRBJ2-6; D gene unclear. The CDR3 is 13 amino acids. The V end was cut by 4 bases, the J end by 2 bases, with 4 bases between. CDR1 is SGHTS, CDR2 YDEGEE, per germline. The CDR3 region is CASSLTGANVLTF. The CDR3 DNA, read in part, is TGTGCCAGCAGCCTTACTGGGGCCAACGTC.

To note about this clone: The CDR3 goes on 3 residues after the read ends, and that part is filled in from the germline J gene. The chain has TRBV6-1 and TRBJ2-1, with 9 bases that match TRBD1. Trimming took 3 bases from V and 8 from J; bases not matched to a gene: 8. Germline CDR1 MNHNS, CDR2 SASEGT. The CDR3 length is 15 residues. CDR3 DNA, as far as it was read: TGTGCCAGCAGTGACCGGGACAGGGTCGTCGATGAG. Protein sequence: CASSDRDRVVDE. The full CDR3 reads CASSDRDRVVDEQFF.

The sequenced part of the CDR3 DNA is TGTGCCTGGAGTGGAGGGGGAATAAAACTC. This translates into CAWSGGGIKL. Given in full, the CDR3 is CAWSGGGIKLYTF. The rearrangement links TRBV30 to TRBJ1-2; tentatively, D is TRBD1 (6 bases). The CDR3 is cut off 3 residues early in the read; its end comes from the germline J gene. This CDR3 spans 13 amino acids. Germline lookup yields CDR1 GTSNPN and CDR2 SVGIG (reference sequence).

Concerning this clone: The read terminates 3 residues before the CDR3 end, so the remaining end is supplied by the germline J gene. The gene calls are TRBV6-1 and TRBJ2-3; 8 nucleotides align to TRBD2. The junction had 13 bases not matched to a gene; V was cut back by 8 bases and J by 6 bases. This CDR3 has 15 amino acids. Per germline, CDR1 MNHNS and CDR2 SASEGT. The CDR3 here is CASGATSEGGDTQYF. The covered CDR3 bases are TGTGCCAGCGGTGCGACTAGCGAGGGGGGTGATACG.

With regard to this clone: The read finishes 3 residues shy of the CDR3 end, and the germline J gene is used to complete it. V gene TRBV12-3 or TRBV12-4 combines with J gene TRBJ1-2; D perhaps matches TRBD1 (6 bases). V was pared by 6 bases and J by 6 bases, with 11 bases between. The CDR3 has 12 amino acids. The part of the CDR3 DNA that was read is TGTGCCAGCAGGTCACAGGGAGATGGC. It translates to CASRSQGDG. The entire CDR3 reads CASRSQGDGYTF.

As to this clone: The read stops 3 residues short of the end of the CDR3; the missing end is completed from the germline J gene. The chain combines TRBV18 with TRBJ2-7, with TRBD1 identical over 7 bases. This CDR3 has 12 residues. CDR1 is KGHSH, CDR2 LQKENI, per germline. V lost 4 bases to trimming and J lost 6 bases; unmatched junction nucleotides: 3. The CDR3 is CASSRRDSEQYF. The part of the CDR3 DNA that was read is TGTGCCAGCTCACGCAGGGACAGCGAG.

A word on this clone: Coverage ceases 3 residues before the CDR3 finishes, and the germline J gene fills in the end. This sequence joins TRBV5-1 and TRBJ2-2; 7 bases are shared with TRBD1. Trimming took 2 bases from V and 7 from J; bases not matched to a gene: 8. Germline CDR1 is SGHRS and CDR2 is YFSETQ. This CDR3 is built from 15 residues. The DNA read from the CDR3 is TGCGCCAGCAGCTTAGAAGGGGGCGAGGTCGGGGAG. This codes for CASSLEGGEVGE. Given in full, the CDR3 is CASSLEGGEVGELFF.

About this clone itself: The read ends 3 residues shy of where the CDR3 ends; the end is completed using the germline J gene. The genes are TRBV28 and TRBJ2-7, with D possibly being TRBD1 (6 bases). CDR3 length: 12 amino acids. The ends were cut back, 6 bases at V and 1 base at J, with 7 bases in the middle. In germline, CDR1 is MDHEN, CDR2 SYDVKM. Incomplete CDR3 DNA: TGTGCCAGCAGCACAGGGTCCTACGAG. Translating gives CASSTGSYE. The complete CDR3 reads CASSTGSYEQYF.

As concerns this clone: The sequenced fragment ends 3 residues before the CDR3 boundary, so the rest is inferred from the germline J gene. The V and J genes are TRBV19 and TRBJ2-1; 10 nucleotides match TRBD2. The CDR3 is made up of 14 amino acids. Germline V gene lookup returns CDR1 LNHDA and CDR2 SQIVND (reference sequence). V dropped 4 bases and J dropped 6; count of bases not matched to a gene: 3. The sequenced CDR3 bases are TGTGCCAGTAGTACGAAGCGGGGGGGCAATGAG. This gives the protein CASSTKRGGNE. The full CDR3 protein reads CASSTKRGGNEQFF.

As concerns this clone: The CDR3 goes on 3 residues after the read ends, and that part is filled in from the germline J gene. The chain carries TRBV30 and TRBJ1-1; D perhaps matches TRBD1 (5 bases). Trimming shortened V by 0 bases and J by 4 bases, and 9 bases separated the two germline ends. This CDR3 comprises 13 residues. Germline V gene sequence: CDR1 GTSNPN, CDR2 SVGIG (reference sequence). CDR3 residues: CAWSVQGITEAFF. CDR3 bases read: TGTGCCTGGAGTGTGCAGGGAATCACTGAA.

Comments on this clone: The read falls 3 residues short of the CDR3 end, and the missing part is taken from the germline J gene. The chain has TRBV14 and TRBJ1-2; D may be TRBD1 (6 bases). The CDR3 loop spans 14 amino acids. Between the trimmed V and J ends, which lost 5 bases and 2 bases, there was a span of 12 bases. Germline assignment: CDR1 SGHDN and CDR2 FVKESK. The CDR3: CASSVRTVNYGYTF. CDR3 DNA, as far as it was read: TGTGCCAGCAGCGTACGGACAGTCAACTATGGC.

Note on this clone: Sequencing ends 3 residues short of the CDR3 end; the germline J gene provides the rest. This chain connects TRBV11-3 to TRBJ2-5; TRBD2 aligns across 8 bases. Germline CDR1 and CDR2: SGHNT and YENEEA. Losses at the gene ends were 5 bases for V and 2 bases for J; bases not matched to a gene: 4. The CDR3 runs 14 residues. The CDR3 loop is CASSPSGLQETQYF. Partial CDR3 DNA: TGTGCCAGCAGCCCTAGCGGGTTACAAGAGACC.

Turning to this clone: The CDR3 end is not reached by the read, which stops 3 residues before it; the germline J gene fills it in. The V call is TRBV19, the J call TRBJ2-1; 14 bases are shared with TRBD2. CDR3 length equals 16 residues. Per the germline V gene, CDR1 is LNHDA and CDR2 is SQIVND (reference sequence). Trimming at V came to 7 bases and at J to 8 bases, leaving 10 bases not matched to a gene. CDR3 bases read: TGTGCCAGTACCCGACTAGCGGGGGGGCATATCGATGAG. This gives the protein CASTRLAGGHIDE. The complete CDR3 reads CASTRLAGGHIDEQFF.

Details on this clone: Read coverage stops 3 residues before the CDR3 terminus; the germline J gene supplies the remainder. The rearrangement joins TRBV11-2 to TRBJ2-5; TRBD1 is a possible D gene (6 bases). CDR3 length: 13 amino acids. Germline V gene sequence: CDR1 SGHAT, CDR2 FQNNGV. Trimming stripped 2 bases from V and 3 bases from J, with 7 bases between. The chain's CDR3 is CASSLSGEETQYF. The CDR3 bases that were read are TGTGCCAGCAGCTTATCAGGGGAAGAGACC.

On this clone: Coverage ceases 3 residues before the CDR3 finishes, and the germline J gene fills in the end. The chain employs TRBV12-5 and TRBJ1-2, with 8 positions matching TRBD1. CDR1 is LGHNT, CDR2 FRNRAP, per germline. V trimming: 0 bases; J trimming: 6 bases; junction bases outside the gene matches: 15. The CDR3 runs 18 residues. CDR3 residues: CASGLVGWQGAKLDGYTF. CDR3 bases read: TGTGCTAGTGGTTTGGTAGGTTGGCAGGGGGCGAAATTGGATGGC.

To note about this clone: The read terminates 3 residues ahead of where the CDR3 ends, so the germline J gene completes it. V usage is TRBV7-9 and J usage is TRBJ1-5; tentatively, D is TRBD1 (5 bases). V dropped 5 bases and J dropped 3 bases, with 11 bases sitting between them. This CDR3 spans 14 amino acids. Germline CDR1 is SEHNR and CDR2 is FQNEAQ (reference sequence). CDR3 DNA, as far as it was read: TGTGCCAGCAGCCCCAGAGGGGCCAATCAGCCC. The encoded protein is CASSPRGANQP. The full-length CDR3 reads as CASSPRGANQPQHF. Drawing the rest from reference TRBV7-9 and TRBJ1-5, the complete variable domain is DTGVSQNPRHKITKRGQNVTFRCDPISEHNRLYWYRQTLGQGPEFLTYFQNEAQLEKSRLLSDRFSAERPKGSFSTLEIQRTEQGDSAMYLCASSPRGANQPQHFGDGTRLSIL.

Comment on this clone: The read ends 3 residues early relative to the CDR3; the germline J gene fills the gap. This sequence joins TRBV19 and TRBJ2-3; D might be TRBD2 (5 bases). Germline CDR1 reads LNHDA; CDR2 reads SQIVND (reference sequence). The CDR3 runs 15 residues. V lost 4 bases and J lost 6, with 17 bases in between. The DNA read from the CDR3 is TGTGCCAGTAGTACATTGGACTTCTGGGCGGATACG. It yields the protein CASSTLDFWADT. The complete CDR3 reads CASSTLDFWADTQYF. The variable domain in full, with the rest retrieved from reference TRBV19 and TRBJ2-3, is DGGITQSPKYLFRKEGQNVTLSCEQNLNHDAMYWYRQDPGQGLRLIYYSQIVNDFQKGDIAEGYSVSREKKESFPLTVTSAQKNPTAFYLCASSTLDFWADTQYFGPGTRLTVL.

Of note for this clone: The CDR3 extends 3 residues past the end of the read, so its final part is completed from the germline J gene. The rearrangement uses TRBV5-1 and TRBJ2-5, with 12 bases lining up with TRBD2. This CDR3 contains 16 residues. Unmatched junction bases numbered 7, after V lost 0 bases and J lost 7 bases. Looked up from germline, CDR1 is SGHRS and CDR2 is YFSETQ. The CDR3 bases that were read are TGCGCCAGCAGCTTGGACGCTAGCGGGGGGGCGACGACC. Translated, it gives CASSLDASGGATT. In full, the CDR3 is CASSLDASGGATTQYF.

CDR3 protein: CAWRRGTGGLDYGQYF. Partial CDR3 DNA: TGTGCCTGGAGGAGGGGAACAGGGGGATTGGACTATGGT. V usage is TRBV30 and J usage is TRBJ2-4, with 8 bases that match TRBD1. The CDR3 is cut off 3 residues early in the read; its end comes from the germline J gene. Germline CDR1 is GTSNPN and CDR2 is SVGIG (reference sequence). The CDR3 spans 16 residues.

The part of the CDR3 DNA that was read is TGTGCCAGCAGCCATATTAGGGGGGGCCGAGAGACG. Its protein product is CASSHIRGGRET. The CDR3, in full, reads CASSHIRGGRETQYF. The chain uses TRBV6-2 or TRBV6-3 and TRBJ2-3, with D perhaps matching TRBD2 (7 bases). The read halts 3 residues ahead of the CDR3 end, with the missing end drawn from the germline J gene. The CDR3 runs to 15 residues. Germline assignment: CDR1 MNHEY and CDR2 SVGEGT.

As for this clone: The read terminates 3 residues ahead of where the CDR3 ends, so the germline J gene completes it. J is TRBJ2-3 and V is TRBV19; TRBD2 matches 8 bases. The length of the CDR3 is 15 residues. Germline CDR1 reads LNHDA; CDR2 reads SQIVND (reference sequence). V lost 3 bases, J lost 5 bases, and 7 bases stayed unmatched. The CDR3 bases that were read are TGTGCCAGTAGTATTATCGGGGGGGCTGGAGATACG. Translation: CASSIIGGAGDT. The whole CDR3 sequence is CASSIIGGAGDTQYF. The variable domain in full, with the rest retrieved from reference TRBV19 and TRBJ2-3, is DGGITQSPKYLFRKEGQNVTLSCEQNLNHDAMYWYRQDPGQGLRLIYYSQIVNDFQKGDIAEGYSVSREKKESFPLTVTSAQKNPTAFYLCASSIIGGAGDTQYFGPGTRLTVL.

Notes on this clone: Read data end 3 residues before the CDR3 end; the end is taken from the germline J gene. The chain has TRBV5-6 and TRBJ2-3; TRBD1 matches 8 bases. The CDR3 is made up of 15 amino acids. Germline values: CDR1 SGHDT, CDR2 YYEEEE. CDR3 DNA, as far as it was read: TGTGCCAGCAGCTTGGTGGCAGGGGGCGCGAAGACG. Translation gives CASSLVAGGAKT. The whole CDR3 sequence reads CASSLVAGGAKTQYF.

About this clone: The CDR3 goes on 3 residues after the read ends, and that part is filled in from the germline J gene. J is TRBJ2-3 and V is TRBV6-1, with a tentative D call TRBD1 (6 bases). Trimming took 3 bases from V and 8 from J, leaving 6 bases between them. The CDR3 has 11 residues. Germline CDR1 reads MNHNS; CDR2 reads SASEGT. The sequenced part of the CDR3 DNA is TGTGCCAGCAGTGACAGGGGTACG. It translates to CASSDRGT. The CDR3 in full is CASSDRGTQYF.